This is a list of T cell receptor beta chains from one sample in a study of T cell repertoires in cytomegalovirus infection. TCRdb analysed the reads with MiXCR anew, one entry per CDR3 protein. The data show roughly 760,000 distinct CDR3 sequences, 35% to 45% seen once. The sequencing sample was made of PBMCs. The receptors originated from a human donor in good health (CMV status not recorded). Some clones in this sample may be carry-over from other donors' samples. Each CDR3 is given with its conserved first and last residue. The D gene is left open where the match is weak.

d_gene: TRBD1; v_gene: TRBV28; j_gene: TRBJ1-5; CDR3aa: CASSFVGTGDQPQHF
d_gene: .; v_gene: TRBV13; j_gene: TRBJ2-1; CDR3aa: CASSPRQATYNEQFF
d_gene: .; v_gene: TRBV2; j_gene: TRBJ1-5; CDR3aa: CASSGRQRNQPQHF
d_gene: .; v_gene: TRBV27; j_gene: TRBJ2-1; CDR3aa: CASAIISSYNEQFF
d_gene: .; v_gene: TRBV29-1; j_gene: TRBJ2-4; CDR3aa: CSVGVRNIQYF
d_gene: .; v_gene: TRBV7-2; j_gene: TRBJ2-1; CDR3aa: CASSLKRARAPQFF
d_gene: TRBD2; v_gene: TRBV27; j_gene: TRBJ2-7; CDR3aa: CASSSRLAGDPYEQYF
d_gene: TRBD2; v_gene: TRBV27; j_gene: TRBJ2-3; CDR3aa: CASSFGLAGATDTQYF
d_gene: TRBD2; v_gene: TRBV10-3; j_gene: TRBJ2-5; CDR3aa: CAIRAGGETQYF
d_gene: .; v_gene: TRBV7-8; j_gene: TRBJ2-3; CDR3aa: CASSLQGQYTQYF
d_gene: TRBD1; v_gene: TRBV2; j_gene: TRBJ2-1; CDR3aa: CASGGQGYKEQFF
d_gene: TRBD1; v_gene: TRBV28; j_gene: TRBJ2-7; CDR3aa: CASSWTGGVYEQYF
d_gene: .; v_gene: TRBV7-2; j_gene: TRBJ1-5; CDR3aa: CASSLGWSGETQHF
d_gene: .; v_gene: TRBV7-8; j_gene: TRBJ1-1; CDR3aa: CASSSKPGTEAFF
d_gene: TRBD2; v_gene: TRBV20-1; j_gene: TRBJ2-1; CDR3aa: CSAVLVAGGPGEQFF
d_gene: .; v_gene: TRBV7-9; j_gene: TRBJ2-5; CDR3aa: CASSSSNGRETQYF
d_gene: .; v_gene: TRBV11-2; j_gene: TRBJ1-1; CDR3aa: CASSLGWGTSSTEAFF
d_gene: .; v_gene: TRBV12-3/TRBV12-4; j_gene: TRBJ1-2; CDR3aa: CASSRWTTGYTF
d_gene: TRBD1; v_gene: TRBV20-1; j_gene: TRBJ1-2; CDR3aa: CSAATGGAVDGYTF
d_gene: .; v_gene: TRBV7-8; j_gene: TRBJ1-5; CDR3aa: CASSSHPGGVRRNQPQHF
d_gene: .; v_gene: TRBV23-1; j_gene: TRBJ2-1; CDR3aa: CAGRLDQEHNEQFF
d_gene: TRBD1; v_gene: TRBV19; j_gene: TRBJ2-2; CDR3aa: CASSIGTGKTGELIF
d_gene: TRBD2; v_gene: TRBV9; j_gene: TRBJ2-1; CDR3aa: CASSGRILAGVSGEQFF
d_gene: .; v_gene: TRBV7-2; j_gene: TRBJ1-1; CDR3aa: CASSFRLTNTEAFF
d_gene: TRBD2; v_gene: TRBV20-1; j_gene: TRBJ2-4; CDR3aa: CSASQRGAKNIQYF
d_gene: .; v_gene: TRBV11-2; j_gene: TRBJ2-1; CDR3aa: CASSWEAGQEEQFF
d_gene: .; v_gene: TRBV15; j_gene: TRBJ2-7; CDR3aa: CATSRDPGPSYEQYF
d_gene: .; v_gene: TRBV4-1; j_gene: TRBJ2-3; CDR3aa: CASSQDQRATDTQYF